This TCR beta chain was sequenced for a study of CD8+CD57+ T cells in acquired aplastic anemia. The overall study: DNA recovered from sorted CD4+ and CD8+ cells had a mean of about 3.5 ug.

Whole-study findings and limits: Approximately 30 CD8+ CDR3 sequences were shared between patients and controls. Patients and healthy controls showed no significant CD8+ Simpson's diversity difference.

V gave up 5 bases and J gave up 2 bases; unmatched junction bases: 5. Germline CDR1 and CDR2: SSHAT and FNYEAQ (reference sequence). The CDR3 contains 16 residues. Profiling of TCR beta VDJ combinations and CDR3 sequences used genomic DNA as template. A single record per CDR3 protein comes from TCRdb applying MiXCR to the reads. The sample includes some 130,000 distinct CDR3 sequences, about half of them seen just once. This clonotype has ten or more counts. Its cognate antigen is unknown. The sample consisted of sorted CD4+, CD8+, or CD8+CD57+ T cells (not recorded which) from PBMCs. This chain joins TRBV7-7 and TRBJ2-6, with 8 bases that match TRBD2. The sequence came from a human donor in good health, serving as a control. The CDR3 sequence: CASSAGRGAGANVLTF. The CDR3 nucleotides read TGTGCCAGCAGCGCCGGGAGGGGCGCTGGGGCCAACGTCCTGACTTTC.